The sequence of this T cell receptor (beta chain) was determined in a study of T cell changes during pregnancy in multiple sclerosis. TCRdb keeps only in-frame clones here, not all; method: immunoSEQ multiplex PCR. In the table there are about 22,000 clones, about 93% of which are singletons. V gave up 0 bases and J gave up 6 bases; unmatched junction bases: 2. CDR3 length: 14 residues. Germline V CDR1 and CDR2: SGDLS, YYNGEE. This rearrangement joins TRBV9 to TRBJ2-2; 7 nucleotides line up with TRBD1. Source: CD8+ T cells from peripheral blood mononuclear cells, taken in the third trimester of pregnancy. The source is a female donor with multiple sclerosis, enrolled in a pregnancy study. The CDR3 DNA follows: TGTGCCAGCAGCGTAGATCAGGGGGCCGGGGAGCTGTTTTTT. Translation: CASSVDQGAGELFF.